This TCR beta chain was sequenced in a study of blood T cells in healthy people across ages. General observations from the study: CMV status of donors was not determined, possibly confounding expanded clonotype changes.

Deletions cut 6 bases from V and 4 bases from J, with 16 bases between. Per the germline V gene, CDR1 is DFQATT and CDR2 is SNEGSKA (reference sequence). This CDR3 comprises 14 residues. Alongside a J-beta primer mix, a sample-barcoded 5' primer served in a second PCR lasting about 7 to 11 cycles. Carrying 12 random nucleotides, a template-switch adaptor labeled each individual cDNA molecule. TCRdb itself ran the 5' RACE reads through MiXCR, one entry per CDR3 protein. The data show over 1.5 million distinct CDR3 sequences, with around half seen just once and roughly 2% held by the top ten. As concerns this clonotype: No antigen is known for it.

This clonotype was obtained from a woman in her thirties or forties in good health. The sample was blood. V is TRBV20-1 and J is TRBJ2-1; either TRBD1 or TRBD2 may supply D (5 bases each). The CDR3 DNA reads TGCAGTGCCGCCAGGGAGTCAGGATACAATGAGCAGTTCTTC. This encodes CSAARESGYNEQFF.